The 21 T cell receptor beta chains in this list originate from one sample, sequenced in a study of T cell changes during pregnancy in multiple sclerosis. Produced via immunoSEQ multiplex PCR; TCRdb's table is partial and in-frame only. The table records about 89,000 clones, 85% to 95% of them present only once. The sample in question was peripheral blood, obtained in the third trimester of pregnancy. The source is a female donor with multiple sclerosis, enrolled in a pregnancy study.

This clone has just one count. The rearrangement joins TRBV19 to TRBJ2-2; TRBD2 aligns across 11 bases. The germline CDR1 and CDR2 sequences are LNHDA and SQIVND (reference sequence). Trimming at V came to 4 bases and at J to 4 bases, leaving 5 bases not matched to a gene. The CDR3 has 16 residues. CDR3 in DNA: TGTGCCAGTAGTAGACTAGCGGGATTGAGCACCGGGGAGCTGTTTTTT. Translation: CASSRLAGLSTGELFF.

V and J are TRBV18 and TRBJ1-1, with a tentative D call TRBD1 (5 bases). The germline V and J ends were trimmed by 3 bases and 1 base, with 9 bases remaining between them. The germline CDR1 and CDR2 sequences are KGHSH and LQKENI. The CDR3 is 14 amino acids. CDR3 in amino acids: CASSPAGGNTEAFF. As DNA, the CDR3 is TGTGCCAGCTCACCGGCGGGGGGGAACACTGAAGCTTTCTTT.

J is TRBJ2-7 and V is TRBV4-3; 10 bases agree with TRBD1. The V gene end was trimmed by 6 bases and the J gene end by 3 bases; junction bases not matched to a gene: 5. Germline V gene sequence: CDR1 LGHNA, CDR2 YSLEER. The CDR3 is made up of 14 amino acids. The CDR3 protein is CASSAGTGVYEQYF. The DNA for the CDR3 is TGCGCCAGCAGTGCCGGGACAGGGGTCTACGAGCAGTACTTC.

J is TRBJ1-1 and V is TRBV19; 9 bases fit TRBD1. Looked up from germline, CDR1 is LNHDA and CDR2 is SQIVND (reference sequence). This CDR3 region has 15 residues. The trim removed 7 bases at V and 4 bases at J, leaving 10 bases unmatched. CDR3 nucleotides: TGTGCCAGTAATACACAGGGGGCGGGTGGCACTGAAGCTTTCTTT. It is translated as CASNTQGAGGTEAFF.

This chain links TRBV7-8 with TRBJ2-7; 11 bases line up with TRBD2. CDR1 is SGHVS, CDR2 FQNEAQ, per germline. This CDR3 comprises 20 residues. The junction had 24 bases not matched to a gene; V was cut back by 4 bases and J by 7 bases. DNA of the CDR3: TGTGCCAGCAGCTACGTCCCGGGACAGCATCCTAGCGGGAGGAGACGGGAGCAGTACTTC. Protein sequence: CASSYVPGQHPSGRRREQYF.

The genes are TRBV5-1 and TRBJ2-1; D is uncertain. The CDR3 runs to 14 residues. Trimming stripped 0 bases from V and 5 bases from J, with 9 bases between. Looked up from germline, CDR1 is SGHRS and CDR2 is YFSETQ. In nucleotides, the CDR3 is TGCGCCAGCAGCTTGGATTATGACAACAATGAGCAGTTCTTC. Amino acid sequence: CASSLDYDNNEQFF.

This rearrangement joins TRBV6-5 to TRBJ1-2; 8 positions match TRBD1. The CDR3 has 15 residues. V dropped 0 bases and J dropped 4; count of bases not matched to a gene: 4. Germline values: CDR1 MNHEY, CDR2 SVGAGI. The CDR3 reads CASSYSNTGGYGYTF. The CDR3 nucleotides read TGTGCCAGCAGTTACTCTAATACAGGGGGCTATGGCTACACCTTC.

The chain uses TRBV28 and TRBJ1-2; 8 bases are shared with TRBD1. From germline, CDR1 is MDHEN and CDR2 SYDVKM. J gave up 7 bases and V 6 bases, and 7 bases lay outside the gene matches. This CDR3 comprises 13 residues. Here the CDR3 reads CASRQGQGFGYTF. The CDR3 DNA sequence: TGTGCCAGCAGACAAGGACAGGGTTTTGGCTACACCTTC.

The gene calls are TRBV5-1 and TRBJ2-1, with 10 bases aligning to TRBD2. CDR3 length: 17 residues. Germline lookup yields CDR1 SGHRS and CDR2 YFSETQ. V trimming: 1 base; J trimming: 2 bases; junction bases outside the gene matches: 6. The CDR3 coding sequence is TGCGCCAGCAGCTTGTCTCTAGCGGGAGAAACCTACAATGAGCAGTTCTTC. As protein: CASSLSLAGETYNEQFF.

V gene TRBV7-8 combines with J gene TRBJ1-5, with TRBD1 as a possible D gene (6 bases). The CDR3 has 16 residues. CDR1 and CDR2 from the germline V gene are SGHVS and FQNEAQ. Deletions cut 8 bases from V and 1 base from J, with 18 bases between. CDR3 nucleotides: TGTGCCAGCTCCCAAGAGGGGGACTACAGCAATCAGCCCCAGCATTTT. Encoded protein: CASSQEGDYSNQPQHF.

Only one count was recorded for this clone. The chain employs TRBV6-6 and TRBJ1-1; D remains ambiguous. Germline CDR1 and CDR2: MNHNY and SVGAGI (reference sequence). Trimming stripped 6 bases from V and 7 bases from J, with 6 bases between. This CDR3 has 10 amino acids. The CDR3 is CASRGLEAFF. As DNA, the CDR3 is TGTGCCAGCAGGGGCCTTGAAGCTTTCTTT.

This rearrangement joins TRBV18 to TRBJ1-1, with D tentatively TRBD1 (6 bases). V was cut by 1 base and J by 4 bases, with 10 bases left in between. The V gene's germline CDR1 is KGHSH and CDR2 LQKENI. CDR3 size: 14 residues. For the CDR3, the DNA is TGTGCCAGCTCACCACAGGGGGTGGGCACTGAAGCTTTCTTT. Residues: CASSPQGVGTEAFF.

This chain uses TRBV18 with TRBJ2-5; 9 bases agree with TRBD2. The CDR3 runs 17 residues. Germline values: CDR1 KGHSH, CDR2 LQKENI. The junction had 11 bases not matched to a gene; V was cut back by 1 base and J by 5 bases. CDR3 residues: CASSPLGLALARETQYF. The CDR3 nucleotides are TGTGCCAGCTCACCACTGGGACTAGCTCTTGCTCGGGAGACCCAGTACTTC.

This clone was recorded once. V is TRBV28 and J is TRBJ2-7; tentatively, D is TRBD1 (6 bases). Trimming took 9 bases from V and 2 from J, leaving 11 bases between them. This CDR3 has 12 residues. Germline V lookup: CDR1 MDHEN, CDR2 SYDVKM. The CDR3 is CASYREPYEQYF. The CDR3 bases are TGTGCCAGTTACAGGGAGCCCTACGAGCAGTACTTC.

The gene calls are TRBV13 and TRBJ2-1, with 8 positions matching TRBD2. CDR1 and CDR2 (germline): PRHDT, FYEKMQ (reference sequence). V lost 1 base and J lost 3; bases outside the gene matches: 2. The CDR3 totals 15 residues. The CDR3 protein is CASSLAGGYYNEQFF. CDR3 DNA sequence: TGTGCCAGCAGCTTAGCGGGAGGGTACTACAATGAGCAGTTCTTC. The full variable domain, completed using reference TRBV13 and TRBJ2-1, is AAGVIQSPRHLIKEKRETATLKCYPIPRHDTVYWYQQGPGQDPQFLISFYEKMQSDKGSIPDRFSAQQFSDYHSELNMSSLELGDSALYFCASSLAGGYYNEQFFGPGTRLTVL.

The chain recombines TRBV30 with TRBJ2-5; 7 bases fit TRBD1. Per germline, CDR1 GTSNPN and CDR2 SVGIG (reference sequence). V gave up 8 bases and J gave up 5 bases; unmatched junction bases: 11. The CDR3 has 13 amino acids. In DNA, the CDR3 is TGTGCCCAACAGACAGGGTGGAGGGAGACCCAGTACTTC. Its translation: CAQQTGWRETQYF. Full variable domain (outside the CDR3, taken from reference TRBV30 and TRBJ2-5): SQTIHQWPATLVQPVGSPLSLECTVEGTSNPNLYWYRQAAGRGLQLLFYSVGIGQISSEVPQNLSASRPQDRQFILSSKKLLLSDSGFYLCAQQTGWRETQYFGPGTRLLVL.

The rearrangement links TRBV7-2 to TRBJ2-2; 11 bases map to TRBD2. The CDR3 has 17 residues. CDR1 and CDR2 from the germline V gene are SGHTA and FQGNSA. Germline trimming cut 5 bases from V and 4 bases from J; bases unmatched to any gene: 9. The CDR3 DNA is TGTGCCAGCAGCGTTAGCGGGAGGGCCTCGGGCACCGGGGAGCTGTTTTTT. Translated, it gives CASSVSGRASGTGELFF.

The chain recombines TRBV5-6 with TRBJ2-1; TRBD2 aligns across 7 bases. Germline CDR1 is SGHDT and CDR2 is YYEEEE. Trimming cost V 1 base and J 6 bases; bases outside gene matches: 7. The CDR3 totals 15 residues. The CDR3 protein is CASSLPGGTGNEQFF. CDR3 nucleotides: TGTGCCAGCAGCTTGCCGGGAGGCACAGGCAATGAGCAGTTCTTC. Full variable domain (remainder filled in from reference TRBV5-6 and TRBJ2-1): DAGVTQSPTHLIKTRGQQVTLRCSPKSGHDTVSWYQQALGQGPQFIFQYYEEEERQRGNFPDRFSGHQFPNYSSELNVNALLLGDSALYLCASSLPGGTGNEQFFGPGTRLTVL.

The chain recombines TRBV28 with TRBJ2-1, with 9 bases that match TRBD2. The ends lost 5 bases at V and 7 bases at J; junction bases unmatched: 12. The CDR3 totals 16 residues. Looked up from germline, CDR1 is MDHEN and CDR2 is SYDVKM. The CDR3 nucleotides read TGTGCCAGCAGTCCGTGGGGTAGCGGGAGTCAAAATGAGCAGTTCTTC. The encoded protein is CASSPWGSGSQNEQFF. Drawing the rest from reference TRBV28 and TRBJ2-1, the complete variable domain is DVKVTQSSRYLVKRTGEKVFLECVQDMDHENMFWYRQDPGLGLRLIYFSYDVKMKEKGDIPEGYSVSREKKERFSLILESASTNQTSMYLCASSPWGSGSQNEQFFGPGTRLTVL.

The genes are TRBV28 and TRBJ2-3; TRBD2 matches 10 bases. The CDR3 length is 15 residues. CDR1 MDHEN and CDR2 SYDVKM come from the germline V gene. The trim removed 8 bases at V and 4 bases at J, leaving 9 bases unmatched. CDR3 nucleotides: TGTGCCAGCGGGACTAGCGAGCCTGGGCCAGATACGCAGTATTTT. It codes for CASGTSEPGPDTQYF.

This chain links TRBV7-9 with TRBJ2-7; D remains ambiguous. Germline CDR1 SEHNR, CDR2 FQNEAQ (reference sequence). Trimming removed 5 bases from V and 6 bases from J, with 20 bases in between. There are 15 residues in the CDR3. In nucleotides, the CDR3 is TGTGCCAGCAGCCCCGCAGGCTCTTGGTTGGGCGAGCAGTACTTC. It translates to CASSPAGSWLGEQYF. The whole variable domain, filled in from reference TRBV7-9 and TRBJ2-7, reads DTGVSQNPRHKITKRGQNVTFRCDPISEHNRLYWYRQTLGQGPEFLTYFQNEAQLEKSRLLSDRFSAERPKGSFSTLEIQRTEQGDSAMYLCASSPAGSWLGEQYFGPGTRLTVT.